This T cell receptor (beta chain) is drawn from a study of cytomegalovirus exposure and HLA in healthy donors. Study in general: HLA-typed donors were the source of tens of millions of unique TCRs, which an early data release held. Findings and limits, study-wide: It was likely that a cluster of highly shared sequence variants was a sequencing artifact. According to reports, the classifier identified cytomegalovirus status with high specificity and sensitivity.

The PCR made use of 60 Vbeta and 13 Jbeta primers. TCRdb's copy holds only in-frame clones and misses some; the assay was immunoSEQ multiplex PCR. The sample holds around 150,000 clones, roughly 70% seen once. For this clone: Its specificity is not known.

Looked up from germline, CDR1 is MDHEN and CDR2 is SYDVKM. This CDR3 comprises 14 residues. Germline trimming cut 8 bases from V and 6 bases from J; bases unmatched to any gene: 10. The sample was PBMCs. This sequence originates from a human donor in good health. The chain combines TRBV28 with TRBJ2-1; 7 nucleotides agree with TRBD2. CDR3 region: CASLAGAPSNEQFF. CDR3 sequence (DNA): TGTGCCAGCCTGGCGGGAGCGCCTTCCAATGAGCAGTTCTTC.